The 10 T cell receptor beta chains in this list originate from one sample, sequenced in a study of T cell responses to AZD1222 COVID-19 vaccine. Libraries were prepared by immunoSEQ multiplex PCR; TCRdb keeps only in-frame clonotypes and omits some of them. In total, the table holds 150,000 or so clones. Source material: peripheral blood. These receptors came from an adult in good health.

The chain joins TRBV20-1 to TRBJ1-2; D is uncertain. This CDR3 comprises 11 residues. The germline V and J ends were trimmed by 3 bases and 4 bases, with 6 bases remaining between them. Germline assignment: CDR1 DFQATT and CDR2 SNEGSKA (reference sequence). The CDR3 loop reads CSARSAYGYTF. In DNA form, the CDR3 reads TGCAGTGCTAGGTCGGCCTATGGCTACACCTTC.

V is TRBV4-3 and J is TRBJ2-2, with D possibly being TRBD1 or TRBD2 (5 bases each). Deletions cut 1 base from V and 6 bases from J, with 9 bases between. The CDR3 is made up of 14 amino acids. Germline-derived CDR1 and CDR2 are LGHNA and YSLEER. The CDR3 coding sequence is TGCGCCAGCAGCCAAGTTTGGGGGTCCGGGGAGCTGTTTTTT. Its protein product is CASSQVWGSGELFF.

The rearrangement uses TRBV5-1 and TRBJ2-7, with D unclear. Germline V gives CDR1 SGHRS, CDR2 YFSETQ. With 0 bases removed from V and 2 bases from J, the gap between germline ends came to 9 bases. The CDR3 is made up of 14 amino acids. The CDR3 nucleotides are TGCGCCAGCAGCTTGGTGGTCTCGCCCTACGAGCAGTACTTC. Its translation: CASSLVVSPYEQYF.

The CDR3 reads CASRQGPSYNSPLHF. For the CDR3, the DNA is TGTGCCAGTCGACAGGGCCCGTCCTATAATTCACCCCTCCACTTT. The chain employs TRBV19 and TRBJ1-6; 7 bases are a match to TRBD1. J lost 1 base, V lost 8 bases, and 5 bases had no gene match. From germline, CDR1 is LNHDA and CDR2 SQIVND (reference sequence). CDR3 size: 15 residues. Using reference TRBV19 and TRBJ1-6 for the parts outside the CDR3, the full variable domain is DGGITQSPKYLFRKEGQNVTLSCEQNLNHDAMYWYRQDPGQGLRLIYYSQIVNDFQKGDIAEGYSVSREKKESFPLTVTSAQKNPTAFYLCASRQGPSYNSPLHFGNGTRLTVT.

This rearrangement joins TRBV6-2 or TRBV6-3 to TRBJ1-1; 7 bases map to TRBD1. Trimming removed 0 bases from V and 1 base from J; junction bases left unmatched: 8. CDR1 is MNHEY and CDR2 is SVGEGT in the germline V gene. The CDR3 contains 17 residues. The CDR3 sequence is CASSYSNPGGRNTEAFF. CDR3 coding DNA: TGTGCCAGCAGTTACTCGAACCCAGGGGGAAGGAACACTGAAGCTTTCTTT.

The CDR3 is CARDPSGGANTQYF. Here the CDR3 DNA reads TGTGCCAGAGATCCTAGCGGGGGGGCGAATACGCAGTATTTT. The chain recombines TRBV6-5 with TRBJ2-3; TRBD2 agrees at 12 bases. The CDR3 is 14 residues long. V lost 9 bases to trimming and J lost 7 bases; unmatched junction nucleotides: 8. CDR1 and CDR2 from the germline V gene are MNHEY and SVGAGI.

The chain links TRBV5-4 to TRBJ2-7; TRBD1 agrees at 10 bases. Germline values: CDR1 SGHNT, CDR2 YYREEE (reference sequence). V dropped 4 bases and J dropped 2; count of bases not matched to a gene: 3. This CDR3 has 14 amino acids. This CDR3 reads CASSPDRGPYEQYF. The CDR3 nucleotides read TGTGCCAGCAGCCCCGACAGGGGGCCCTACGAGCAGTACTTC.

The chain couples TRBV11-3 to TRBJ1-1; D is unclear. Germline V lookup: CDR1 SGHNT, CDR2 YENEEA. The CDR3 is 14 residues long. The V end was cut by 0 bases, the J end by 1 base, with 6 bases between. In DNA form, the CDR3 reads TGTGCCAGCAGCTTAGATGGTCCGAACACTGAAGCTTTCTTT. It yields the protein CASSLDGPNTEAFF.

This sequence joins TRBV7-9 and TRBJ2-7, with D perhaps TRBD2 (5 bases). CDR1 SEHNR and CDR2 FQNEAQ come from the germline V gene (reference sequence). Trimming removed 0 bases at V and 6 bases at J, with 12 bases between. The CDR3 has 14 amino acids. The CDR3 DNA reads as TGTGCCAGCAGCTTAGCGGTGGAGGTGGCCGAGCAGTACTTC. It is translated as CASSLAVEVAEQYF.

This chain uses TRBV4-1 with TRBJ1-5; 8 bases are a match to TRBD1. Germline CDR1 and CDR2: MGHRA and YSYEKL. The CDR3 runs 15 residues. The V gene end was trimmed by 2 bases and the J gene end by 1 base; junction bases not matched to a gene: 1. As DNA, the CDR3 is TGCGCCAGCAGCCAAACAGGGGGAAGCAATCAGCCCCAGCATTTT. Encoded protein: CASSQTGGSNQPQHF.